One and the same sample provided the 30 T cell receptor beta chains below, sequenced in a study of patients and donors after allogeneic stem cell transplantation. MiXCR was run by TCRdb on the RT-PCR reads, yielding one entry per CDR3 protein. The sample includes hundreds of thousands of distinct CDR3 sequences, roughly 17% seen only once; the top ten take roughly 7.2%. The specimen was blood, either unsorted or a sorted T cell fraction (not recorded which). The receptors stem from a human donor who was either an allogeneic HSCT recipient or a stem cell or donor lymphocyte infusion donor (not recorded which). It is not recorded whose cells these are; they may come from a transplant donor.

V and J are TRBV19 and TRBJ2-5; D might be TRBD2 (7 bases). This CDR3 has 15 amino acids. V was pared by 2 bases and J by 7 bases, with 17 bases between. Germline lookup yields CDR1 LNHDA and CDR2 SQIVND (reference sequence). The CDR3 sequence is CASSIPGGANRTQYF. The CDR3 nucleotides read TGTGCCAGTAGTATACCGGGGGGCGCGAACCGGACCCAGTACTTC.

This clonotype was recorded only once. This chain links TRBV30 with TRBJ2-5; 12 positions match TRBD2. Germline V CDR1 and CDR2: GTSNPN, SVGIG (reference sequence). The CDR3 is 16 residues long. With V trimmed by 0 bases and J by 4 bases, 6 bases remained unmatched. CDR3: CAWSVRLAGDVETQYF. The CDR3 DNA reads TGTGCCTGGAGTGTACGACTAGCGGGAGATGTAGAGACCCAGTACTTC.

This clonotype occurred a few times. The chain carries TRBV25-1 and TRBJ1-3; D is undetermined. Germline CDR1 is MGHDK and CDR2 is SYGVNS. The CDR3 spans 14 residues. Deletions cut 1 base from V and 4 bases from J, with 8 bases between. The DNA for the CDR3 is TGTGCCAGCAGTGAATCCCGTGCGGGAAACACCATATATTTT. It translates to CASSESRAGNTIYF.

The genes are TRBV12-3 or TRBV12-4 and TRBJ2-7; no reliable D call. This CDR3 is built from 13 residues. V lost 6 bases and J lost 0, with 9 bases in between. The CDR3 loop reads CASSPSTSYEQYF. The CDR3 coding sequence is TGTGCCAGCAGCCCCTCAACCTCCTACGAGCAGTACTTC.

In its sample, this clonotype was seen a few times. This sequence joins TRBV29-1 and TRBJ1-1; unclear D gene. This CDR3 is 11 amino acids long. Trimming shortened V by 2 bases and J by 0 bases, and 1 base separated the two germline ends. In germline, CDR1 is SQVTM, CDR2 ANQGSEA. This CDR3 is CSVELNTEAFF. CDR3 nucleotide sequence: TGCAGCGTTGAATTGAACACTGAAGCTTTCTTT.

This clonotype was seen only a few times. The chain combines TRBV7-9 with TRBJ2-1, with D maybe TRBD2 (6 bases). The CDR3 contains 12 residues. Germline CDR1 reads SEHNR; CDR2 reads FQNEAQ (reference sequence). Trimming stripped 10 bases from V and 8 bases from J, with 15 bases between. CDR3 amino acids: CAIRLEGYEQFF. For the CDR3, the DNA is TGTGCCATTCGACTAGAGGGGTATGAGCAGTTCTTC.

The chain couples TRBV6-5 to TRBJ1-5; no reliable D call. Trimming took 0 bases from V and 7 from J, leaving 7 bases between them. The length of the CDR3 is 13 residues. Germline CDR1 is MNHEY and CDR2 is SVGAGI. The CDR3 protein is CASSYSKNQPQHF. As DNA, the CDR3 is TGTGCCAGCAGTTACTCGAAAAACCAGCCCCAGCATTTT.

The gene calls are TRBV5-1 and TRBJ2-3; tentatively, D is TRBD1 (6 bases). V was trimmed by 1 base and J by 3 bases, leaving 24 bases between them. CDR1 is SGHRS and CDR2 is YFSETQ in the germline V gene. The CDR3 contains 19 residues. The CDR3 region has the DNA TGCGCCAGCAGCTTGTACCTAAGACCGGGACACCTAGAAACAGATACGCAGTATTTT. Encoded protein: CASSLYLRPGHLETDTQYF.

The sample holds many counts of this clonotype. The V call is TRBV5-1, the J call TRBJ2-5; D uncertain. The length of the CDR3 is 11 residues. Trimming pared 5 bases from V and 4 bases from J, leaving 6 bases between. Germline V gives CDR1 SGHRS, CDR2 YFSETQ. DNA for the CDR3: TGCGCCAGCAGTATTGGAGAGACCCAGTACTTC. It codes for CASSIGETQYF.

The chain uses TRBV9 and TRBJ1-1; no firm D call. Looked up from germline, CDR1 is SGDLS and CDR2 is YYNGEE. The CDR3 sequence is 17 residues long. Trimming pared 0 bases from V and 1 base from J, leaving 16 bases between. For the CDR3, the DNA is TGTGCCAGCAGCGTAGGGCCTAGACAAGGCGGGAACACTGAAGCTTTCTTT. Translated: CASSVGPRQGGNTEAFF. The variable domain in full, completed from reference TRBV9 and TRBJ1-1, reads DSGVTQTPKHLITATGQRVTLRCSPRSGDLSVYWYQQSLDQGLQFLIQYYNGEERAKGNILERFSAQQFPDLHSELNLSSLELGDSALYFCASSVGPRQGGNTEAFFGQGTRLTVV.

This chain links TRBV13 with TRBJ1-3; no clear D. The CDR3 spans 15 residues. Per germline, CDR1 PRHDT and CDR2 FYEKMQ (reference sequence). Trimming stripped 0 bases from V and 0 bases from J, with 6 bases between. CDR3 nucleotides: TGTGCCAGCAGCTTAGGACCGAACTCTGGAAACACCATATATTTT. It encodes CASSLGPNSGNTIYF.

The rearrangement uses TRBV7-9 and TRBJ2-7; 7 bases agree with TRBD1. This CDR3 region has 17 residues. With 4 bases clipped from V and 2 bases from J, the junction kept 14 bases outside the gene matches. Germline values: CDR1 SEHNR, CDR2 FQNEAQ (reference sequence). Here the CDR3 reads CASSSPNGQVIPYEQYF. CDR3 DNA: TGTGCCAGCAGCTCTCCGAACGGACAGGTTATCCCCTACGAGCAGTACTTC. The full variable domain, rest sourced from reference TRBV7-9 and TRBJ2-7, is DTGVSQNPRHKITKRGQNVTFRCDPISEHNRLYWYRQTLGQGPEFLTYFQNEAQLEKSRLLSDRFSAERPKGSFSTLEIQRTEQGDSAMYLCASSSPNGQVIPYEQYFGPGTRLTVT.

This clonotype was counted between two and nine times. The CDR3 nucleotides are TGTGCCAGCAGTCCCTTAGGGGGCGCAGGCAATCAGCCCCAGCATTTT. It specifies CASSPLGGAGNQPQHF. This chain joins TRBV6-1 and TRBJ1-5, with TRBD1 matching 7 bases. Germline V gene lookup returns CDR1 MNHNS and CDR2 SASEGT. J gave up 2 bases and V 5 bases, and 9 bases lay outside the gene matches. This CDR3 region has 16 residues.

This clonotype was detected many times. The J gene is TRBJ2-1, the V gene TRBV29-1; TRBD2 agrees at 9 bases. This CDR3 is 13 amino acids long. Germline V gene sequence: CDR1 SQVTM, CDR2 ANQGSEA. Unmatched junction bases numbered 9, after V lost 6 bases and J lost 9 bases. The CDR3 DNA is TGCAGCGTAAGGAACAGCGGGAGGAGTGAGCAGTTCTTC. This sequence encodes CSVRNSGRSEQFF.

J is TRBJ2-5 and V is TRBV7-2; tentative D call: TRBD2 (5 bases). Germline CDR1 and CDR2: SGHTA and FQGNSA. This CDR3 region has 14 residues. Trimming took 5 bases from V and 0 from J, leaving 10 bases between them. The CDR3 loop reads CASSPRTYQETQYF. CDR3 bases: TGTGCCAGCAGCCCCCGGACTTACCAAGAGACCCAGTACTTC.

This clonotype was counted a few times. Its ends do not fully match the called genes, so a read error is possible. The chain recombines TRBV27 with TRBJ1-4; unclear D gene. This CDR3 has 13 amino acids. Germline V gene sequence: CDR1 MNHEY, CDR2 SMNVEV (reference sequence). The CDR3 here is CASCFLKGEKLFF. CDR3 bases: TGTGCCAGCTGTTTCCTCAAAGGGGAAAAACTGTTTTTT.

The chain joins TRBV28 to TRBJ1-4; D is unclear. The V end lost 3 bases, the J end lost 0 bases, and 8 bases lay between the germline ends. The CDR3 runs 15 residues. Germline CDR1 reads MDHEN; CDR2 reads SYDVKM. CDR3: CASSFDPATNEKLFF. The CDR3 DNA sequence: TGTGCCAGCAGTTTTGACCCCGCAACTAATGAAAAACTGTTTTTT.

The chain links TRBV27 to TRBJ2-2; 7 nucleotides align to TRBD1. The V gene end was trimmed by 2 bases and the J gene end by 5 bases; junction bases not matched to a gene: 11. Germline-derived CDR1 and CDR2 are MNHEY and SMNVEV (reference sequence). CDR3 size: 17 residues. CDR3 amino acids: CASSLLETGKGTGELFF. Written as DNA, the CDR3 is TGTGCCAGCAGTTTACTTGAGACAGGGAAAGGAACCGGGGAGCTGTTTTTT.

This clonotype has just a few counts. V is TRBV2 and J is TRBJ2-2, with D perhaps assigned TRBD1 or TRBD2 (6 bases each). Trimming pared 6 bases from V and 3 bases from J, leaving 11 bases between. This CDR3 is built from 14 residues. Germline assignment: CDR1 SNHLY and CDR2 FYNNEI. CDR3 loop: CASRGGHYTGELFF. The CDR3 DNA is TGTGCCAGCAGGGGGGGACACTACACCGGGGAGCTGTTTTTT.

Written as DNA, the CDR3 is TGTGCCAGTAGTATAGGCAGGACCGATAGGTGGGAGACCCAGTACTTC. Its protein product is CASSIGRTDRWETQYF. The chain has TRBV19 and TRBJ2-5; D gene uncertain. Germline CDR1 and CDR2: LNHDA and SQIVND (reference sequence). The CDR3 loop spans 16 amino acids. V was shortened by 1 base and J by 5 bases, with 17 bases between the two germline ends.

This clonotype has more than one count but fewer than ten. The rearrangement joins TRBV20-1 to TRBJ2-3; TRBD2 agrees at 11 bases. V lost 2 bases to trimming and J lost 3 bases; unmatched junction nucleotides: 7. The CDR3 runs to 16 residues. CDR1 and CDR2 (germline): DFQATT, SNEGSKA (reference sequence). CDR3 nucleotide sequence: TGCAGTGCTAGATCCGGGACTAGCGGACGAACAGATACGCAGTATTTT. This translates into CSARSGTSGRTDTQYF.

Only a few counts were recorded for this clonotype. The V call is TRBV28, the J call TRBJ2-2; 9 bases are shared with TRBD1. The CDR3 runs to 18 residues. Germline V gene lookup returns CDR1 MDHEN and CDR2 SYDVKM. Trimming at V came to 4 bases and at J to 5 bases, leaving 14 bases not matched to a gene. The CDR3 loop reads CASSSPPLGTGRTGELFF. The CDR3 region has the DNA TGTGCCAGCAGTTCCCCCCCCCTGGGGACAGGGCGGACCGGGGAGCTGTTTTTT.

Here the CDR3 reads CASSYQGTAYEQYF. The CDR3 DNA reads as TGTGCCAGCAGTTACCAGGGGACCGCGTACGAGCAGTACTTC. The rearrangement uses TRBV6-5 and TRBJ2-7; D perhaps matches TRBD1 (6 bases). The CDR3 spans 14 residues. V lost 2 bases and J lost 4, with 12 bases in between. Germline-derived CDR1 and CDR2 are MNHEY and SVGAGI.

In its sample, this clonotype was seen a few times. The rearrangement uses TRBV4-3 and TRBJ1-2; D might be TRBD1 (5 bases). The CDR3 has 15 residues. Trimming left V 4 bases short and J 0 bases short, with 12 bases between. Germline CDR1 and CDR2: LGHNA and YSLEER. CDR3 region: CASSLQGTANYGYTF. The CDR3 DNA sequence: TGCGCCAGCAGCCTCCAAGGGACGGCTAACTATGGCTACACCTTC.

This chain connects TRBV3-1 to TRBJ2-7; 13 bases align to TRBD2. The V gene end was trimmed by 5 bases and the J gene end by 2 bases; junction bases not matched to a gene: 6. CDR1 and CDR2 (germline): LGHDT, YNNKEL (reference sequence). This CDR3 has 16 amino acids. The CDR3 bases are TGTGCCAGCAGCGAAGGACTAGCGGGAGTCACCTACGAGCAGTACTTC. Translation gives CASSEGLAGVTYEQYF.

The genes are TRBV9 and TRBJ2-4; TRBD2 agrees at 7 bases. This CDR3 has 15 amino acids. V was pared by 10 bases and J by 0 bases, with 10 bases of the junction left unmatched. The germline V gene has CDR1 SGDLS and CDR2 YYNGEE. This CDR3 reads CAAGEGRLAKNIQYF. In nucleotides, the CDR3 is TGTGCCGCCGGGGAGGGGCGGCTAGCCAAAAACATTCAGTACTTC.

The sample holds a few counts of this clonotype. In DNA form, the CDR3 reads TGCAGCGTTGTGGCGGGCGCGGGCTACACCTTC. It specifies CSVVAGAGYTF. The genes are TRBV29-1 and TRBJ1-2, with no clear D. CDR1 SQVTM and CDR2 ANQGSEA come from the germline V gene. The V gene lost 4 bases and the J gene lost 8 bases, with 11 bases spanning the gap. CDR3 length equals 11 residues.

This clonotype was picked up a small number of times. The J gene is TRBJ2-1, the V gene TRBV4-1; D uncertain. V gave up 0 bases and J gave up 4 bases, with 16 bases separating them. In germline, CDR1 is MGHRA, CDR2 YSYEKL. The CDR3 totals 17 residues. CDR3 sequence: CASSQDPVLTAYNEQFF. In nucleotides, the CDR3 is TGCGCCAGCAGCCAAGATCCGGTACTCACAGCGTACAATGAGCAGTTCTTC.

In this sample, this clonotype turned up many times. The CDR3 DNA sequence: TGTGCCAGTAGGGGACAGGGCCTAAACTATGGCTACACCTTC. It yields the protein CASRGQGLNYGYTF. V and J are TRBV19 and TRBJ1-2; 9 bases align to TRBD1. The CDR3 extends over 14 amino acids. CDR1 and CDR2 from the germline V gene are LNHDA and SQIVND (reference sequence). J lost 2 bases, V lost 6 bases, and 4 bases had no gene match.

The CDR3 sequence: CASRPGLGAYEQYF. The CDR3 nucleotides are TGTGCCAGCAGACCCGGACTAGGCGCCTACGAGCAGTACTTC. The rearrangement joins TRBV7-6 to TRBJ2-7; 7 nucleotides match TRBD2. The germline gives CDR1 SGHVS, CDR2 FNYEAQ. The CDR3 consists of 14 residues. The junction had 7 bases not matched to a gene; V was cut back by 6 bases and J by 2 bases.